A single sample gave rise to the 31 T cell receptor beta chains below, sequenced in a study of control samples from healthy donors and cancer patients. Here immunoSEQ multiplex PCR was the method, and the copy in TCRdb shows in-frame clones only, minus some. The top ten clones hold around 7.6% of a sample with tens of thousands of clones, 85% to 90% of them seen once. Sequencing was performed on blood. These receptors were taken from a woman in her fifties or sixties in good health.

The chain is built from TRBV6-5 and TRBJ2-5, with D perhaps matching TRBD2 (5 bases). Trimming took off 6 bases at V and 3 bases at J, with 11 bases between the two ends. The V gene's germline CDR1 is MNHEY and CDR2 SVGAGI. The CDR3 extends over 13 amino acids. The CDR3 sequence is CASRPTREETQYF. In DNA, the CDR3 is TGTGCCAGCAGGCCAACTAGAGAAGAGACCCAGTACTTC.

The chain employs TRBV30 and TRBJ2-7; D remains unclear. The ends were cut back, 0 bases at V and 4 bases at J, with 10 bases in the middle. The CDR3 consists of 13 residues. Looked up from germline, CDR1 is GTSNPN and CDR2 is SVGIG (reference sequence). The CDR3 coding sequence is TGTGCCTGGAGTGTACGTCCGAATTACGAGCAGTACTTC. It specifies CAWSVRPNYEQYF.

The J gene is TRBJ2-7, the V gene TRBV5-5; 10 bases fit TRBD2. This CDR3 contains 15 residues. Germline trimming cut 2 bases from V and 7 bases from J; bases unmatched to any gene: 9. Germline V gene data show CDR1 as SGHKS and CDR2 as YYEKEE (reference sequence). The CDR3 here is CASSLPAGGPREQYF. CDR3 nucleotides: TGTGCCAGCAGCTTACCAGCGGGGGGGCCTCGAGAGCAGTACTTC.

Written as DNA, the CDR3 is TGTGCCAGCAGCTTAGAACAAGGGGGCACTGAAGCTTTCTTT. Translation gives CASSLEQGGTEAFF. The genes are TRBV7-8 and TRBJ1-1; D is possibly TRBD1 (6 bases). CDR3 length: 14 residues. Germline V gene lookup returns CDR1 SGHVS and CDR2 FQNEAQ. Trimming removed 1 base at V and 4 bases at J, with 10 bases between.

DNA for the CDR3: TGTGCCAGCAGTTTCGTCGTGAACACTGAAGCTTTCTTT. Protein product: CASSFVVNTEAFF. The chain is built from TRBV12-3 or TRBV12-4 and TRBJ1-1; D gene uncertain. The V and J ends lost 3 bases and 0 bases respectively, with 5 bases between them. CDR3 length equals 13 residues.

The chain employs TRBV7-3 and TRBJ2-2; 9 nucleotides agree with TRBD2. Losses at the gene ends were 2 bases for V and 3 bases for J; bases not matched to a gene: 10. Per germline, CDR1 SGHTA and CDR2 FQGTGA. The CDR3 is 18 amino acids. CDR3 in DNA: TGTGCCAGCAGCTTAGTCCCGGTGCGCGGGAGGGACACCGGGGAGCTGTTTTTT. Translation: CASSLVPVRGRDTGELFF.

This clone is a singleton in its sample. V and J are TRBV18 and TRBJ2-5; 11 bases agree with TRBD2. Unmatched junction bases numbered 15, after V lost 5 bases and J lost 1 base. The germline CDR1 and CDR2 sequences are KGHSH and LQKENI. The CDR3 extends over 19 amino acids. The CDR3 loop reads CASSSTLAGGTRTQETQYF. As DNA, the CDR3 is TGTGCCAGCTCATCTACTCTAGCGGGGGGCACTCGCACCCAAGAGACCCAGTACTTC.

The V and J genes are TRBV5-5 and TRBJ1-5; 8 positions agree with TRBD1. J lost 3 bases, V lost 5 bases, and 7 bases had no gene match. This CDR3 has 15 amino acids. Germline V gene sequence: CDR1 SGHKS, CDR2 YYEKEE (reference sequence). The CDR3 loop reads CASRTGTGINQPQHF. The CDR3 nucleotides are TGTGCCAGCAGGACCGGGACAGGCATCAATCAGCCCCAGCATTTT.

V gene TRBV6-5 combines with J gene TRBJ1-1; D unclear. CDR3 size: 15 residues. Germline V CDR1 and CDR2: MNHEY, SVGAGI. V lost 4 bases to trimming and J lost 0 bases, with 12 bases between them. For the CDR3, the DNA is TGTGCCAGCAGTTCCTCGGGCGGGATGAACACTGAAGCTTTCTTT. Protein product: CASSSSGGMNTEAFF.

The V gene is TRBV6-5, the J gene TRBJ1-2; unclear D gene. Germline V lookup: CDR1 MNHEY, CDR2 SVGAGI. The germline V and J ends were trimmed by 2 bases and 0 bases, with 4 bases remaining between them. This CDR3 is 13 amino acids long. The CDR3: CASSYTSNYGYTF. CDR3 nucleotide sequence: TGTGCCAGCAGTTACACCTCTAACTATGGCTACACCTTC.

V gene TRBV18 combines with J gene TRBJ2-5; D is undetermined. Germline V gene lookup returns CDR1 KGHSH and CDR2 LQKENI. This CDR3 has 15 residues. The germline V and J ends were trimmed by 3 bases and 1 base, with 12 bases remaining between them. The CDR3 loop reads CASSPLLDPQETQYF. The CDR3 DNA reads as TGTGCCAGCTCACCGTTACTCGACCCCCAAGAGACCCAGTACTTC.

This clone was observed a single time. The chain uses TRBV28 and TRBJ1-2; D remains ambiguous. CDR3 size: 13 residues. The V gene's germline CDR1 is MDHEN and CDR2 SYDVKM. Trimming shortened V by 7 bases and J by 4 bases, and 13 bases separated the two germline ends. The CDR3 nucleotides read TGTGCCAGCAACCCCGGGAGTCGCTATGGCTACACCTTC. It translates to CASNPGSRYGYTF.

The rearrangement links TRBV19 to TRBJ2-1, with a possible D match to TRBD2 (6 bases). Per the germline V gene, CDR1 is LNHDA and CDR2 is SQIVND (reference sequence). The length of the CDR3 is 14 residues. Between the trimmed V and J ends, which lost 7 bases and 6 bases, there was a span of 16 bases. CDR3 in amino acids: CASNLRLEGNEQFF. The CDR3 DNA reads as TGTGCCAGTAACCTGAGGCTGGAGGGCAATGAGCAGTTCTTC.

The rearrangement joins TRBV7-2 to TRBJ2-4; TRBD2 matches 10 bases. The CDR3 length is 18 residues. Per germline, CDR1 SGHTA and CDR2 FQGNSA. V trimming: 1 base; J trimming: 0 bases; junction bases outside the gene matches: 6. The CDR3: CASSLGSSGSLAKNIQYF. CDR3 coding DNA: TGTGCCAGCAGCTTAGGCTCTAGCGGGAGCCTAGCCAAAAACATTCAGTACTTC.

The V and J genes are TRBV4-1 and TRBJ1-1; a possible D gene is TRBD1 (6 bases). CDR3 size: 14 residues. Germline CDR1 reads MGHRA; CDR2 reads YSYEKL. V lost 1 base, J lost 5 bases, and 11 bases lay in between. In nucleotides, the CDR3 is TGCGCCAGCAGCCAAGGCGGGGGGCGGACTGAAGCTTTCTTT. Encoded protein: CASSQGGGRTEAFF.

The V and J genes are TRBV6-1 and TRBJ2-7; the D gene could be TRBD1 or TRBD2 (6 bases each). Germline V gene data show CDR1 as MNHNS and CDR2 as SASEGT. This CDR3 comprises 14 residues. V was shortened by 1 base and J by 5 bases, with 12 bases between the two germline ends. CDR3 in DNA: TGTGCCAGCAGTGAAGGTGGGGGGCTTAACGAGCAGTACTTC. This sequence encodes CASSEGGGLNEQYF.

The V call is TRBV7-8, the J call TRBJ2-2; 10 bases match TRBD2. V gave up 8 bases and J gave up 3 bases; unmatched junction bases: 3. This CDR3 is built from 14 residues. CDR1 is SGHVS and CDR2 is FQNEAQ in the germline V gene. The CDR3 coding sequence is TGTGCCAGCGGGCTAGCGGGGGACACCGGGGAGCTGTTTTTT. Amino acid sequence: CASGLAGDTGELFF.

The genes are TRBV4-2 and TRBJ1-1; D not certain. The CDR3 is 13 amino acids. The V gene's germline CDR1 is LGHNA and CDR2 YNFKEQ. V lost 3 bases, J lost 8 bases, and 13 bases lay in between. CDR3 coding DNA: TGTGCCAGCAGCCAGATCCTGGTCGGGGAAGCTTTCTTT. Its protein product is CASSQILVGEAFF.

This clone was seen once. The chain uses TRBV6-5 and TRBJ1-1; 8 positions agree with TRBD1. This CDR3 region has 13 residues. Unmatched junction bases numbered 7, after V lost 6 bases and J lost 7 bases. The germline gives CDR1 MNHEY, CDR2 SVGAGI. CDR3 sequence: CASRKGQVVEAFF. The CDR3 DNA reads TGTGCCAGCAGAAAGGGACAGGTGGTTGAAGCTTTCTTT.

The CDR3 DNA sequence: TGTGCCATCTCTGGGACAGGGGACACTGAAGCTTTCTTT. Its translation is CAISGTGDTEAFF. V usage is TRBV10-3 and J usage is TRBJ1-1, with TRBD1 matching over 10 bases. The V gene end was trimmed by 8 bases and the J gene end by 3 bases; junction bases not matched to a gene: 3. Germline V lookup: CDR1 ENHRY, CDR2 SYGVKD. The CDR3 is made up of 13 amino acids.

This clone turned up a few times. The chain couples TRBV27 to TRBJ2-2, with 7 positions matching TRBD1. V dropped 5 bases and J dropped 0; count of bases not matched to a gene: 12. This CDR3 comprises 18 residues. Looked up from germline, CDR1 is MNHEY and CDR2 is SMNVEV (reference sequence). CDR3 sequence: CASSPAPGTVSNTGELFF. For the CDR3, the DNA is TGTGCCAGCAGTCCCGCCCCCGGGACAGTCTCGAACACCGGGGAGCTGTTTTTT.

The CDR3 loop is CASSSAGGRSYNEQFF. CDR3 sequence (DNA): TGTGCCAGCAGCTCAGCGGGGGGGCGTTCCTACAATGAGCAGTTCTTC. The gene calls are TRBV5-4 and TRBJ2-1; 10 positions match TRBD2. Germline CDR1 and CDR2: SGHNT and YYREEE (reference sequence). After removal of 3 bases from V and 1 base from J, the junction contained 4 bases not matched to a gene. The CDR3 totals 16 residues.

To note about this clone: Within the sample, other DNA sequences also encode this same CDR3. V gene TRBV19 combines with J gene TRBJ1-6; 9 bases fit TRBD1. The CDR3 runs to 15 residues. Germline V CDR1 and CDR2: LNHDA, SQIVND (reference sequence). The ends lost 6 bases at V and 8 bases at J; junction bases unmatched: 8. CDR3 coding DNA: TGTGCCAGTAGAGTACAGGGGGCGCGGGATTCACCCCTCCACTTT. Translating gives CASRVQGARDSPLHF. The complete variable domain, with remaining parts taken from reference TRBV19 and TRBJ1-6, reads DGGITQSPKYLFRKEGQNVTLSCEQNLNHDAMYWYRQDPGQGLRLIYYSQIVNDFQKGDIAEGYSVSREKKESFPLTVTSAQKNPTAFYLCASRVQGARDSPLHFGNGTRLTVT.

The gene calls are TRBV5-1 and TRBJ2-3; 9 bases are shared with TRBD1. This CDR3 is 14 amino acids long. The V segment lost 4 bases and the J segment 4 bases; nucleotides outside the gene matches: 4. Germline CDR1 SGHRS, CDR2 YFSETQ. In DNA, the CDR3 is TGCGCCAGCAGCCCTACAGGGGGCGCAGATACGCAGTATTTT. This gives the protein CASSPTGGADTQYF. The complete variable domain, with remaining parts taken from reference TRBV5-1 and TRBJ2-3, reads KAGVTQTPRYLIKTRGQQVTLSCSPISGHRSVSWYQQTPGQGLQFLFEYFSETQRNKGNFPGRFSGRQFSNSRSEMNVSTLELGDSALYLCASSPTGGADTQYFGPGTRLTVL.

J is TRBJ1-4 and V is TRBV7-8; D not resolved. Germline V gives CDR1 SGHVS, CDR2 FQNEAQ. Between the trimmed V and J ends, which lost 5 bases and 4 bases, there was a span of 11 bases. The CDR3 has 14 amino acids. The CDR3 is CASSIGRSNEKLFF. DNA for the CDR3: TGTGCCAGCAGCATCGGACGGAGTAATGAAAAACTGTTTTTT.

V gene TRBV11-2 combines with J gene TRBJ1-2, with D perhaps TRBD1 (6 bases). Germline CDR1 and CDR2: SGHAT and FQNNGV. The CDR3 is 13 residues long. The V end lost 4 bases, the J end lost 7 bases, and 13 bases lay between the germline ends. The CDR3: CASSSQGFAGYTF. For the CDR3, the DNA is TGTGCCAGCAGCTCACAGGGATTTGCTGGCTACACCTTC.

The chain uses TRBV6-6 and TRBJ1-2; D may be TRBD1 (5 bases). V lost 6 bases, J lost 1 base, and 9 bases lay in between. Per germline, CDR1 MNHNY and CDR2 SVGAGI (reference sequence). CDR3 length: 13 residues. CDR3 region: CASSLDINYGYTF. DNA for the CDR3: TGTGCCAGCAGCCTGGACATTAACTATGGCTACACCTTC.

The gene calls are TRBV28 and TRBJ1-2, with D perhaps matching TRBD1 (5 bases). Trimming left V 2 bases short and J 4 bases short, with 11 bases between. Germline V gives CDR1 MDHEN, CDR2 SYDVKM. There are 14 residues in the CDR3. CDR3 DNA: TGTGCCAGCAGTTTAGGCAGGGTATTCTATGGCTACACCTTC. Protein sequence: CASSLGRVFYGYTF.

The chain's CDR3 is CASSEQTGVGYTF. In DNA form, the CDR3 reads TGTGCCAGCAGTGAACAGACAGGGGTCGGCTACACCTTC. This chain connects TRBV6-1 to TRBJ1-2; 8 nucleotides agree with TRBD1. V lost 2 bases and J lost 8; bases outside the gene matches: 4. Germline CDR1 is MNHNS and CDR2 is SASEGT. The CDR3 is 13 residues long.

The chain combines TRBV11-3 with TRBJ1-2; no firm D call. This CDR3 is built from 13 residues. Germline loops: CDR1 SGHNT, CDR2 YENEEA. V was trimmed by 5 bases and J by 2 bases, leaving 9 bases between them. For the CDR3, the DNA is TGTGCCAGCAGCCAAGGACTAAACTATGGCTACACCTTC. This encodes CASSQGLNYGYTF.

The V gene is TRBV5-8, the J gene TRBJ1-5; possible D gene TRBD1, 6 bases. This CDR3 spans 15 amino acids. V lost 1 base to trimming and J lost 8 bases, with 16 bases between them. Germline CDR1 and CDR2: SGHTS and YDEGEE. The CDR3 loop reads CASSLLGGRWEPQHF. In DNA form, the CDR3 reads TGTGCCAGCAGCTTGTTGGGGGGGCGTTGGGAGCCCCAGCATTTT.